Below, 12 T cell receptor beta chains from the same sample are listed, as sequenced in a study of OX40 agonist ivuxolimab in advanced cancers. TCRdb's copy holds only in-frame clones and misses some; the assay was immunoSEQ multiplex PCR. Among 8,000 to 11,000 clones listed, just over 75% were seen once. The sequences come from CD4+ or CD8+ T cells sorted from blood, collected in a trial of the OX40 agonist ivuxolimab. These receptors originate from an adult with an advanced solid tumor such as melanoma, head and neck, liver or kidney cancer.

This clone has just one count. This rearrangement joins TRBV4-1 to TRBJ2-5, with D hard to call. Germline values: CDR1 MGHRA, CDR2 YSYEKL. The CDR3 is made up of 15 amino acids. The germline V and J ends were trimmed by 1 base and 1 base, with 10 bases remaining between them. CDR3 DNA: TGCGCCAGCAGCCAAGCTCGGATCTTCCAAGAGACCCAGTACTTC. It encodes CASSQARIFQETQYF.

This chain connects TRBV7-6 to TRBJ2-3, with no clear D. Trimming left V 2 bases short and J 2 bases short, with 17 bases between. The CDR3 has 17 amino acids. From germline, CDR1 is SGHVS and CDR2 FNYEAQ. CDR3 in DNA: TGTGCCAGCAGCTTATACTCGGGCGGCGGAATCACAGATACGCAGTATTTT. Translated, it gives CASSLYSGGGITDTQYF.

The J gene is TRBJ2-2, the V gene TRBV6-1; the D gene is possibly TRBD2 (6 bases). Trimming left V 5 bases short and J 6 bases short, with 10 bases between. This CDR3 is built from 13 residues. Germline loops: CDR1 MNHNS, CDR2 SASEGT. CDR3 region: CASSPGEAGELFF. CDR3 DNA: TGTGCCAGCAGTCCCGGGGAGGCCGGGGAGCTGTTTTTT.

The CDR3 DNA reads as TGTGCCAGTAGTGCCCTAGAGAATTCACCCCTCCACTTT. Translated, it gives CASSALENSPLHF. The V call is TRBV19, the J call TRBJ1-6; D not certain. Germline V gives CDR1 LNHDA, CDR2 SQIVND (reference sequence). Trimming removed 5 bases at V and 7 bases at J, with 9 bases between. The CDR3 has 13 amino acids.

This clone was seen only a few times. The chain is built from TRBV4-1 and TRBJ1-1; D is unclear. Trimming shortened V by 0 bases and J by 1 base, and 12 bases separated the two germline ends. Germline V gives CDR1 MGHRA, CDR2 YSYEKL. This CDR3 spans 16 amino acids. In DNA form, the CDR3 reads TGCGCCAGCAGCCAAGAGGTACGGACGACGAACACTGAAGCTTTCTTT. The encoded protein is CASSQEVRTTNTEAFF.

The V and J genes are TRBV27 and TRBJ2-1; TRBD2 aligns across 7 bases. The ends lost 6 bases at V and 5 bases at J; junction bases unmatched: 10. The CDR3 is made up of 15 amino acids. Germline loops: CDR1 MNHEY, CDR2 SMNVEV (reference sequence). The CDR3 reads CASSRGEGTHNEQFF. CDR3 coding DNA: TGTGCCAGCAGCCGAGGGGAGGGCACCCACAATGAGCAGTTCTTC.

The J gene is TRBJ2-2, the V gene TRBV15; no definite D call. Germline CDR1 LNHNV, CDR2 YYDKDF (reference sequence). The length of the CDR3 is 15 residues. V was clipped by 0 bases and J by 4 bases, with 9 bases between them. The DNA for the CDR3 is TGTGCCACCAGCAGAGATCGACTCCCCACCGGGGAGCTGTTTTTT. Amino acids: CATSRDRLPTGELFF.

The chain's CDR3 is CASRGGLSGNTIYF. The DNA for the CDR3 is TGTGCCAGCAGGGGGGGCCTCTCTGGAAACACCATATATTTT. The chain uses TRBV6-5 and TRBJ1-3, with D possibly matching TRBD1 (6 bases). This CDR3 is 14 amino acids long. In germline, CDR1 is MNHEY, CDR2 SVGAGI. Trimming pared 6 bases from V and 0 bases from J, leaving 9 bases between.

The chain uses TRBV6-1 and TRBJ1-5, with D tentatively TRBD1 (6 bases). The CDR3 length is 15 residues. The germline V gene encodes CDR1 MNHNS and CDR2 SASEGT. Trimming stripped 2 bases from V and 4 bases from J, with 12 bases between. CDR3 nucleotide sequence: TGTGCCAGCAGTGAACTAGGGGGAAGTAATCAGCCCCAGCATTTT. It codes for CASSELGGSNQPQHF.

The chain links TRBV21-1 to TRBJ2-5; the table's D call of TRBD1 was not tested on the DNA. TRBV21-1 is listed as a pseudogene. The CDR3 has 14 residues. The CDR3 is CASSKGGRKETQYF. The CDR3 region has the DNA TGTGCCAGCAGCAAAGGTGGCAGAAAAGAGACCCAGTACTTC.

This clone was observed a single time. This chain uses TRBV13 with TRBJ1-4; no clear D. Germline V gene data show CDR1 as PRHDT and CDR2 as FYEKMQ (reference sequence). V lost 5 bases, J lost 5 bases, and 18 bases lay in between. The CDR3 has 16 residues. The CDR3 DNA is TGTGCCAGCAGCCTTCAAAGGGAGGCGGCCAATGAAAAACTGTTTTTT. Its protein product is CASSLQREAANEKLFF.

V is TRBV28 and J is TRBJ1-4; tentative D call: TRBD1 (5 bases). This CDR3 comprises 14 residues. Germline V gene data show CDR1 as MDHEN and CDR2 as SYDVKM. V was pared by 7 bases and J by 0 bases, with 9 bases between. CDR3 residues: CASMGGATNEKLFF. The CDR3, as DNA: TGTGCCAGCATGGGGGGGGCAACTAATGAAAAACTGTTTTTT.